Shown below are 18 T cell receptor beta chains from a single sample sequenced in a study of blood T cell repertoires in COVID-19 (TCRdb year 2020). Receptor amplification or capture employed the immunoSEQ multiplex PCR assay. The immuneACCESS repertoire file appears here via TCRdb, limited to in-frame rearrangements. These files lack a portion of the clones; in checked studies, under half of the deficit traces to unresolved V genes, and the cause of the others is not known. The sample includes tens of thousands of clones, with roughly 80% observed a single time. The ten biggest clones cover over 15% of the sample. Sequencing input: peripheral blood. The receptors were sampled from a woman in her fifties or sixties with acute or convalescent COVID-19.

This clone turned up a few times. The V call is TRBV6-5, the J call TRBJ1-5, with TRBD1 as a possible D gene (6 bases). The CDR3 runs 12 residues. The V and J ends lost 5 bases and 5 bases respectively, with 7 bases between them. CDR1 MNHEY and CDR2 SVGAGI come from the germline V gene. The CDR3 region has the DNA TGTGCCAGCAGTCCAGGGGATCAGCCCCAGCATTTT. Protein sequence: CASSPGDQPQHF.

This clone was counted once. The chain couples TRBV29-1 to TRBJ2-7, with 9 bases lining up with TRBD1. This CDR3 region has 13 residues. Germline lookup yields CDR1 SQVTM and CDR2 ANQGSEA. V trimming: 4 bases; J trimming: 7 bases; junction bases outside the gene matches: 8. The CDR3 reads CSVGATGGGEQYF. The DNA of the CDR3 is TGCAGCGTTGGGGCGACAGGGGGGGGAGAGCAGTACTTC.

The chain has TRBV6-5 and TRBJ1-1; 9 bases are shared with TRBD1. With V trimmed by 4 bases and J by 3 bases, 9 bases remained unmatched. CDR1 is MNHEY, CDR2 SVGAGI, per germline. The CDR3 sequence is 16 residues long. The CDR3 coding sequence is TGTGCCAGCAGTTTCCTCCCGGGACAGGGTGACACTGAAGCTTTCTTT. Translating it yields CASSFLPGQGDTEAFF.

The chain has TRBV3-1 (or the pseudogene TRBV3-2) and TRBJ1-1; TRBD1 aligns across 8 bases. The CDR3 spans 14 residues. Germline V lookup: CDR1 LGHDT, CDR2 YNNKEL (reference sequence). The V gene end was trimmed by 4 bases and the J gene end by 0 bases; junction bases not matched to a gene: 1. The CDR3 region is CASSRQGMNTEAFF. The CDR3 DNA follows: TGTGCCAGCAGCCGACAGGGGATGAACACTGAAGCTTTCTTT.

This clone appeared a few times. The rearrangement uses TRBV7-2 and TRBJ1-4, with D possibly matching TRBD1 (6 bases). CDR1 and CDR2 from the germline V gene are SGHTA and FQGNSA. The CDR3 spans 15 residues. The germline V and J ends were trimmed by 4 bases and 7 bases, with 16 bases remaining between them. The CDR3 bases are TGTGCCAGCAGCTCCAGGGCTTCCAGGGGTGAAAAACTGTTTTTT. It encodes CASSSRASRGEKLFF.

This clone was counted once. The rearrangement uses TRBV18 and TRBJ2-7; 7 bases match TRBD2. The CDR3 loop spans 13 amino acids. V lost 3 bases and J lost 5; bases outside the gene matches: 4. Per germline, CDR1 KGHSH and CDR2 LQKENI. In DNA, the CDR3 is TGTGCCAGCTCACCCCCTGGGGGGGACGAGCAGTACTTC. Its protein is CASSPPGGDEQYF.

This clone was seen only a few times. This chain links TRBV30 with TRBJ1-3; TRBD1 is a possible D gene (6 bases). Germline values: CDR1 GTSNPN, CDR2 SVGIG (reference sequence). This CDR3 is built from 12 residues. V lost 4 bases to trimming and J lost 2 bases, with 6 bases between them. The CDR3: CAWNRAGNTIYF. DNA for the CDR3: TGTGCCTGGAACAGGGCTGGAAACACCATATATTTT.

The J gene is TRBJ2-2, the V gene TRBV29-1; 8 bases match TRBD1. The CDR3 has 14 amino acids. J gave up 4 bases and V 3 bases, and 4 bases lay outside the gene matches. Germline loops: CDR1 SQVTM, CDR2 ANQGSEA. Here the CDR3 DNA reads TGCAGCGTTGATCGCACAGGGGGCACCGGGGAGCTGTTTTTT. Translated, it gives CSVDRTGGTGELFF.

CDR3 sequence: CASSVIGAQETQYF. The CDR3 DNA reads as TGTGCCAGCAGCGTAATAGGGGCCCAAGAGACCCAGTACTTC. The chain combines TRBV9 with TRBJ2-5; the D gene is possibly TRBD1 (5 bases). This CDR3 is built from 14 residues. Germline values: CDR1 SGDLS, CDR2 YYNGEE. V gave up 1 base and J gave up 1 base, with 8 bases separating them.

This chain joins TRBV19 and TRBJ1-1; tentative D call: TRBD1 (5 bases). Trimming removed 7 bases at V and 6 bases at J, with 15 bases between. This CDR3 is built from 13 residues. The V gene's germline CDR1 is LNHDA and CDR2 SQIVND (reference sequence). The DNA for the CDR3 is TGTGCCAGTACCTTCTGGGGGGAGGCTGAAGCTTTCTTT. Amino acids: CASTFWGEAEAFF.

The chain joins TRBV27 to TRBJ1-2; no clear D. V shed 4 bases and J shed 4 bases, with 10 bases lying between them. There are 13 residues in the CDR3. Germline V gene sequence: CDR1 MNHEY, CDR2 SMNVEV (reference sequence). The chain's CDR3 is CASSWSVSYGYTF. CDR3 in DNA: TGTGCCAGCAGTTGGTCGGTGAGCTATGGCTACACCTTC.

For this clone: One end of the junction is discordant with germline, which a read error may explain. The CDR3 loop is CAISGTGAFRAF. In DNA, the CDR3 is TGTGCCATCAGTGGGACAGGGGCCTTTCGGGCCTTC. The chain uses TRBV10-3 and TRBJ1-2, with TRBD1 matching over 9 bases. This CDR3 is 12 amino acids long. Germline CDR1 ENHRY, CDR2 SYGVKD.

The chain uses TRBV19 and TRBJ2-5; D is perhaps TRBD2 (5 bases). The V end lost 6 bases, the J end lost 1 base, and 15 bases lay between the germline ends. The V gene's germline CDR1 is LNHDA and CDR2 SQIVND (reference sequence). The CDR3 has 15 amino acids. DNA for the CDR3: TGTGCCAGTAGAGGTGTGGGAGAGAGCCAAGAGACCCAGTACTTC. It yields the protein CASRGVGESQETQYF.

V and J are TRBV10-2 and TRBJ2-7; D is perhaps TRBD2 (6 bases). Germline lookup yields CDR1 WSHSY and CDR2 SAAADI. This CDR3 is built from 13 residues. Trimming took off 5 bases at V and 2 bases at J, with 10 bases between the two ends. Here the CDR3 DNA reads TGCGCCAGCAGTTTGGAGGGGCCCTACGAGCAGTACTTC. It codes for CASSLEGPYEQYF.

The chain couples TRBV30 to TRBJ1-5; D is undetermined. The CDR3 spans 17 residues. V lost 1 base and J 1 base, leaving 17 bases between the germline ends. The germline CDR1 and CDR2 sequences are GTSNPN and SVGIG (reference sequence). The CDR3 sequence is CAWSEFRSIGSNQPQHF. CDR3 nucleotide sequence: TGTGCCTGGAGTGAGTTTAGGTCGATCGGGAGCAATCAGCCCCAGCATTTT.

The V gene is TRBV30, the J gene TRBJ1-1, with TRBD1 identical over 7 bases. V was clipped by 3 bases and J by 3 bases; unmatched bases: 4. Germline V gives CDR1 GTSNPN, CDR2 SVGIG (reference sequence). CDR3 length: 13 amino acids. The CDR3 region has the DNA TGTGCCTGGAGCTCAGGGGGAGACACTGAAGCTTTCTTT. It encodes CAWSSGGDTEAFF.

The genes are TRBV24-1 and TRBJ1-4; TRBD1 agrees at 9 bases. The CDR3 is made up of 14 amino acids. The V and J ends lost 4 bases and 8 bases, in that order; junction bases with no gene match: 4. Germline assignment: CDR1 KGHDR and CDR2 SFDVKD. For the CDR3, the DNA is TGTGCCACCAGTGACACCGGGACAGGGGAAAAACTGTTTTTT. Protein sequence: CATSDTGTGEKLFF.

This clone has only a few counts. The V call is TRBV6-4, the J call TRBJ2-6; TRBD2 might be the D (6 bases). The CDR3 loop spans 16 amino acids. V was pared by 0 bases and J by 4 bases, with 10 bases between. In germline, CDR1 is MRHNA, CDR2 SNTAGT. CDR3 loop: CASSDSGGAGANVLTF. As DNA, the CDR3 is TGTGCCAGCAGTGACTCCGGCGGGGCCGGGGCCAACGTCCTGACTTTC.